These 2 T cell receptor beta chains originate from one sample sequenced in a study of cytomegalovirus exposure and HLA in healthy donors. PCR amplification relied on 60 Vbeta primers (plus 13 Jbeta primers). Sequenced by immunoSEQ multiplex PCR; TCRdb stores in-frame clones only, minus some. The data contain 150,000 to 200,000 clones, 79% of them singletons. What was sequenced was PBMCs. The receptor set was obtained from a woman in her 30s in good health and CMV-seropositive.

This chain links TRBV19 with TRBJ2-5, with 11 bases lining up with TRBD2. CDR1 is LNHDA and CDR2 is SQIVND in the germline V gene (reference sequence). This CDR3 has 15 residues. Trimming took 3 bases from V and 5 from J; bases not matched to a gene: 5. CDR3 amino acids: CASSMVAGGPETQYF. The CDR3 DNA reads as TGTGCCAGTAGTATGGTAGCGGGAGGGCCCGAGACCCAGTACTTC. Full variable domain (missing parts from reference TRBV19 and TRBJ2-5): DGGITQSPKYLFRKEGQNVTLSCEQNLNHDAMYWYRQDPGQGLRLIYYSQIVNDFQKGDIAEGYSVSREKKESFPLTVTSAQKNPTAFYLCASSMVAGGPETQYFGPGTRLLVL.

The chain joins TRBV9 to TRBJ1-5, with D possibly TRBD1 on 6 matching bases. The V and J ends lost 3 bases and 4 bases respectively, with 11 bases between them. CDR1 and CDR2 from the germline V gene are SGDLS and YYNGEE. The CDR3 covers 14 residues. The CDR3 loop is CASSEGTQNQPQHF. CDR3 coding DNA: TGTGCCAGCAGCGAAGGGACACAGAATCAGCCCCAGCATTTT.